Each of the 28 T cell receptor beta chains below was sequenced from the same sample in a study of technical replicates of blood from several donors. Sequenced by immunoSEQ multiplex PCR; TCRdb stores in-frame clones only, minus some. The sample holds 75,000 to 90,000 clones, just under 95% seen once. Material: T cells isolated from PBMCs. Every receptor here comes from a human donor in good health.

The chain is built from TRBV6-5 and TRBJ2-7, with 7 bases fitting TRBD2. From germline, CDR1 is MNHEY and CDR2 SVGAGI. Trimming removed 6 bases from V and 2 bases from J; junction bases left unmatched: 7. The CDR3 runs to 14 residues. The CDR3 reads CASRHTSEAYEQYF. The CDR3 coding sequence is TGTGCCAGCAGACACACTAGCGAAGCCTACGAGCAGTACTTC.

The J gene is TRBJ1-1, the V gene TRBV2; 8 bases match TRBD1. V shed 6 bases, J shed 5 bases, and the junction held 8 bases outside the gene matches. The CDR3 sequence is 14 residues long. Germline CDR1 reads SNHLY; CDR2 reads FYNNEI. For the CDR3, the DNA is TGTGCCAGCAGCCCAGGGGGCGGTGGGACTGAAGCTTTCTTT. This codes for CASSPGGGGTEAFF. Full variable domain (remainder filled in from reference TRBV2 and TRBJ1-1): EPEVTQTPSHQVTQMGQEVILRCVPISNHLYFYWYRQILGQKVEFLVSFYNNEISEKSEIFDDQFSVERPDGSNFTLKIRSTKLEDSAMYFCASSPGGGGTEAFFGQGTRLTVV.

This clone was seen a single time. The CDR3 is CASSPNREVYEQYF. CDR3 sequence (DNA): TGTGCCAGCTCACCAAACAGGGAAGTTTACGAGCAGTACTTC. The chain joins TRBV18 to TRBJ2-7, with D maybe TRBD1 (6 bases). Per the germline V gene, CDR1 is KGHSH and CDR2 is LQKENI. The CDR3 totals 14 residues. Trimming removed 2 bases at V and 4 bases at J, with 12 bases between.

This rearrangement joins TRBV6-1 to TRBJ2-3; D is possibly TRBD2 (6 bases). Trimming removed 8 bases at V and 1 base at J, with 10 bases between. Germline CDR1 reads MNHNS; CDR2 reads SASEGT. CDR3 size: 13 residues. CDR3 coding DNA: TGTGCCAGCCGGGAGAGTGGCACAGATACGCAGTATTTT. This encodes CASRESGTDTQYF.

The J gene is TRBJ2-7, the V gene TRBV7-2; no reliable D call. This CDR3 is built from 13 residues. Trimming cost V 1 base and J 1 base, with 5 bases left between them. Germline V gives CDR1 SGHTA, CDR2 FQGNSA. CDR3 region: CASSLDLSYEQYF. The CDR3 DNA follows: TGTGCCAGCAGCTTAGATTTATCCTACGAGCAGTACTTC.

The rearrangement links TRBV7-3 to TRBJ2-6; the D is unclear. CDR3 length: 15 amino acids. Trimming shortened V by 2 bases and J by 3 bases, and 8 bases separated the two germline ends. Germline V lookup: CDR1 SGHTA, CDR2 FQGTGA. CDR3 bases: TGTGCCAGCAGCTTACCGGGTAATGGGGCCAACGTCCTGACTTTC. Translated: CASSLPGNGANVLTF.

The CDR3 protein is CASSYPDPGVNTEAFF. The CDR3 DNA reads TGTGCCAGCAGTTACCCTGATCCGGGTGTGAACACTGAAGCTTTCTTT. The chain uses TRBV6-6 and TRBJ1-1; D unclear. The CDR3 has 16 residues. Trimming removed 2 bases at V and 0 bases at J, with 13 bases between. CDR1 MNHNY and CDR2 SVGAGI come from the germline V gene (reference sequence).

V is TRBV9 and J is TRBJ2-1, with 7 positions matching TRBD2. J was trimmed by 9 bases and V by 3 bases; bases with no gene match: 6. This CDR3 comprises 13 residues. Germline V gene lookup returns CDR1 SGDLS and CDR2 YYNGEE. Written as DNA, the CDR3 is TGTGCCAGCAGCGAGGGAGGGCCCCTTGAGCAGTTCTTC. It codes for CASSEGGPLEQFF.

This chain joins TRBV7-2 and TRBJ2-5; possibly TRBD1 for D (5 bases). Trimming took 2 bases from V and 5 from J, leaving 12 bases between them. CDR1 SGHTA and CDR2 FQGNSA come from the germline V gene. The length of the CDR3 is 14 residues. CDR3 protein: CASSLTGARETQYF. The CDR3 DNA follows: TGTGCCAGCAGCTTAACTGGGGCGAGGGAGACCCAGTACTTC.

The V call is TRBV19, the J call TRBJ2-7; 9 bases are a match to TRBD1. This CDR3 has 15 amino acids. Unmatched junction bases numbered 12, after V lost 8 bases and J lost 4 bases. Germline loops: CDR1 LNHDA, CDR2 SQIVND (reference sequence). CDR3 region: CASSFMGQGNYEQYF. CDR3 DNA sequence: TGTGCCAGTTCGTTCATGGGACAGGGTAATTACGAGCAGTACTTC. The full variable domain, rest sourced from reference TRBV19 and TRBJ2-7, is DGGITQSPKYLFRKEGQNVTLSCEQNLNHDAMYWYRQDPGQGLRLIYYSQIVNDFQKGDIAEGYSVSREKKESFPLTVTSAQKNPTAFYLCASSFMGQGNYEQYFGPGTRLTVT.

The V gene is TRBV9, the J gene TRBJ2-3; D possibly corresponds to TRBD2 (5 bases). V lost 3 bases, J lost 0 bases, and 11 bases lay in between. CDR3 length equals 15 residues. The germline V gene has CDR1 SGDLS and CDR2 YYNGEE. The CDR3 nucleotides are TGTGCCAGCAGCGAGGACTTCCCTAGCACAGATACGCAGTATTTT. This translates into CASSEDFPSTDTQYF.

The chain carries TRBV2 and TRBJ2-3; 7 positions agree with TRBD1. CDR1 is SNHLY, CDR2 FYNNEI, per germline. J was trimmed by 2 bases and V by 4 bases; bases with no gene match: 3. This CDR3 is 14 amino acids long. Here the CDR3 DNA reads TGTGCCAGCAGTGCAGACAGGGCCACAGATACGCAGTATTTT. Its translation: CASSADRATDTQYF.

The chain has TRBV19 and TRBJ2-2; tentatively, D is TRBD2 (6 bases). Germline CDR1 reads LNHDA; CDR2 reads SQIVND (reference sequence). V shed 11 bases and J shed 3 bases, with 16 bases lying between them. The length of the CDR3 is 14 residues. The CDR3, as DNA: TGTGCCTCAGCGGGCACCCTCTACACCGGGGAGCTGTTTTTT. Its translation: CASAGTLYTGELFF.

V gene TRBV5-1 combines with J gene TRBJ1-1, with D tentatively TRBD1 (5 bases). CDR3 size: 14 residues. The V and J ends lost 5 bases and 4 bases respectively, with 15 bases between them. Germline V gives CDR1 SGHRS, CDR2 YFSETQ. The DNA for the CDR3 is TGCGCCAGCAGTCAAAGCGGGGGGGTCACTGAAGCTTTCTTT. It codes for CASSQSGGVTEAFF.

The chain links TRBV5-1 to TRBJ1-2; D ambiguous. The length of the CDR3 is 13 residues. The V end was cut by 0 bases, the J end by 5 bases, with 8 bases between. Germline V CDR1 and CDR2: SGHRS, YFSETQ. The CDR3 nucleotides are TGCGCCAGCAGCTTGGATTACAGTTATGGCTACACCTTC. This encodes CASSLDYSYGYTF.

V is TRBV19 and J is TRBJ1-3; 9 bases fit TRBD1. Germline CDR1 is LNHDA and CDR2 is SQIVND (reference sequence). The CDR3 has 13 amino acids. The J segment lost 8 bases and the V segment lost 5 bases, leaving 4 bases of the junction unmatched. The CDR3 DNA reads as TGTGCCAGTAGTCGGACAGGGGTGGACACCATATATTTT. Translating gives CASSRTGVDTIYF.

This rearrangement joins TRBV9 to TRBJ1-4; TRBD1 might be the D (5 bases). The germline CDR1 and CDR2 sequences are SGDLS and YYNGEE. The CDR3 totals 12 residues. V dropped 3 bases and J dropped 6 bases, with 6 bases sitting between them. The chain's CDR3 is CASSGGDEKLFF. For the CDR3, the DNA is TGTGCCAGCAGCGGGGGGGATGAAAAACTGTTTTTT.

This chain links TRBV7-3 with TRBJ2-1; TRBD2 agrees at 12 bases. The germline V gene has CDR1 SGHTA and CDR2 FQGTGA. The CDR3 is 16 residues long. Unmatched junction bases numbered 3, after V lost 0 bases and J lost 6 bases. The CDR3 loop reads CASSLTGLAGGNEQFF. The CDR3 DNA sequence: TGTGCCAGCAGCTTAACGGGACTAGCGGGTGGCAATGAGCAGTTCTTC.

This chain uses TRBV7-3 with TRBJ2-2; TRBD2 might be the D (6 bases). Trimming took 1 base from V and 7 from J, leaving 10 bases between them. The germline CDR1 and CDR2 sequences are SGHTA and FQGTGA. The CDR3 extends over 14 amino acids. The CDR3 spells CASSLNGEVGELFF. DNA for the CDR3: TGTGCCAGCAGCTTAAATGGGGAGGTCGGGGAGCTGTTTTTT.

The chain carries TRBV18 and TRBJ1-1; D is possibly TRBD1 (5 bases). CDR1 is KGHSH, CDR2 LQKENI, per germline. Deletions cut 6 bases from V and 1 base from J, with 21 bases between. CDR3 length equals 17 residues. The CDR3 DNA is TGTGCCAGCTCCTTCGCGGGCAGGGAGGAGGAGAACACTGAAGCTTTCTTT. Translated, it gives CASSFAGREEENTEAFF. The full variable domain, in which reference TRBV18 and TRBJ1-1 provide the parts outside the CDR3, is NAGVMQNPRHLVRRRGQEARLRCSPMKGHSHVYWYRQLPEEGLKFMVYLQKENIIDESGMPKERFSAEFPKEGPSILRIQQVVRGDSAAYFCASSFAGREEENTEAFFGQGTRLTVV.

The chain is built from TRBV7-3 and TRBJ2-2; 7 bases match TRBD2. V trimming: 5 bases; J trimming: 1 base; junction bases outside the gene matches: 10. The CDR3 sequence is 17 residues long. The germline gives CDR1 SGHTA, CDR2 FQGTGA. CDR3 residues: CASSRSPLAGNTGELFF. The CDR3 DNA follows: TGTGCCAGCAGCCGATCACCCTTAGCGGGGAACACCGGGGAGCTGTTTTTT.

This chain links TRBV5-8 with TRBJ2-5, with D possibly TRBD2 on 6 matching bases. The CDR3 is 15 residues long. Trimming took 3 bases from V and 5 from J, leaving 17 bases between them. The germline V gene encodes CDR1 SGHTS and CDR2 YDEGEE. This chain's CDR3 is CASSYGGWGDETQYF. In DNA, the CDR3 is TGTGCCAGCAGCTATGGTGGTTGGGGGGACGAGACCCAGTACTTC.

This rearrangement joins TRBV27 to TRBJ1-2; 7 bases line up with TRBD1. This CDR3 has 16 amino acids. CDR1 and CDR2 from the germline V gene are MNHEY and SMNVEV (reference sequence). V shed 6 bases and J 4 bases; nucleotides not matched to a gene: 14. CDR3 coding DNA: TGTGCCAGCAGCCCACAGGGACAGTTTACAATCTATGGCTACACCTTC. It codes for CASSPQGQFTIYGYTF.

The chain uses TRBV29-1 and TRBJ2-5, with a tentative D call TRBD1 (6 bases). From germline, CDR1 is SQVTM and CDR2 ANQGSEA. V was cut by 6 bases and J by 1 base, with 9 bases left in between. The CDR3 has 12 residues. Here the CDR3 DNA reads TGCAGCGTCTCACAGGGCCAAGAGACCCAGTACTTC. Translation: CSVSQGQETQYF.

This chain joins TRBV4-2 and TRBJ2-7; 9 bases agree with TRBD1. CDR3 size: 15 residues. Germline CDR1 and CDR2: LGHNA and YNFKEQ. J lost 1 base, V lost 4 bases, and 5 bases had no gene match. CDR3: CASSRWTGASYEQYF. The CDR3 coding sequence is TGTGCCAGCAGCCGATGGACAGGGGCGTCCTACGAGCAGTACTTC.

The chain has TRBV18 and TRBJ1-4; 8 bases match TRBD1. This CDR3 contains 15 residues. CDR1 KGHSH and CDR2 LQKENI come from the germline V gene. V shed 4 bases and J 4 bases; nucleotides not matched to a gene: 5. The CDR3 DNA reads as TGTGCCAGCTCACTAAGGACAGGGAATAATGAAAAACTGTTTTTT. As protein: CASSLRTGNNEKLFF. Using reference TRBV18 and TRBJ1-4 for the parts outside the CDR3, the full variable domain is NAGVMQNPRHLVRRRGQEARLRCSPMKGHSHVYWYRQLPEEGLKFMVYLQKENIIDESGMPKERFSAEFPKEGPSILRIQQVVRGDSAAYFCASSLRTGNNEKLFFGSGTQLSVL.

The J gene is TRBJ2-4, the V gene TRBV7-2; 7 positions agree with TRBD1. Germline lookup yields CDR1 SGHTA and CDR2 FQGNSA. V was pared by 1 base and J by 10 bases, with 1 base of the junction left unmatched. The CDR3 runs to 12 residues. The CDR3 sequence is CASSLDRGIQYF. The CDR3 DNA reads TGTGCCAGCAGCTTAGACAGGGGAATTCAGTACTTC.

This clone was counted a few times. This sequence joins TRBV28 and TRBJ1-1, with 7 positions matching TRBD1. The CDR3 covers 15 residues. The germline CDR1 and CDR2 sequences are MDHEN and SYDVKM. V trimming: 6 bases; J trimming: 5 bases; junction bases outside the gene matches: 12. CDR3 residues: CASRSGQKVRTEAFF. CDR3 coding DNA: TGTGCCAGCAGATCGGGACAGAAAGTTAGGACTGAAGCTTTCTTT.